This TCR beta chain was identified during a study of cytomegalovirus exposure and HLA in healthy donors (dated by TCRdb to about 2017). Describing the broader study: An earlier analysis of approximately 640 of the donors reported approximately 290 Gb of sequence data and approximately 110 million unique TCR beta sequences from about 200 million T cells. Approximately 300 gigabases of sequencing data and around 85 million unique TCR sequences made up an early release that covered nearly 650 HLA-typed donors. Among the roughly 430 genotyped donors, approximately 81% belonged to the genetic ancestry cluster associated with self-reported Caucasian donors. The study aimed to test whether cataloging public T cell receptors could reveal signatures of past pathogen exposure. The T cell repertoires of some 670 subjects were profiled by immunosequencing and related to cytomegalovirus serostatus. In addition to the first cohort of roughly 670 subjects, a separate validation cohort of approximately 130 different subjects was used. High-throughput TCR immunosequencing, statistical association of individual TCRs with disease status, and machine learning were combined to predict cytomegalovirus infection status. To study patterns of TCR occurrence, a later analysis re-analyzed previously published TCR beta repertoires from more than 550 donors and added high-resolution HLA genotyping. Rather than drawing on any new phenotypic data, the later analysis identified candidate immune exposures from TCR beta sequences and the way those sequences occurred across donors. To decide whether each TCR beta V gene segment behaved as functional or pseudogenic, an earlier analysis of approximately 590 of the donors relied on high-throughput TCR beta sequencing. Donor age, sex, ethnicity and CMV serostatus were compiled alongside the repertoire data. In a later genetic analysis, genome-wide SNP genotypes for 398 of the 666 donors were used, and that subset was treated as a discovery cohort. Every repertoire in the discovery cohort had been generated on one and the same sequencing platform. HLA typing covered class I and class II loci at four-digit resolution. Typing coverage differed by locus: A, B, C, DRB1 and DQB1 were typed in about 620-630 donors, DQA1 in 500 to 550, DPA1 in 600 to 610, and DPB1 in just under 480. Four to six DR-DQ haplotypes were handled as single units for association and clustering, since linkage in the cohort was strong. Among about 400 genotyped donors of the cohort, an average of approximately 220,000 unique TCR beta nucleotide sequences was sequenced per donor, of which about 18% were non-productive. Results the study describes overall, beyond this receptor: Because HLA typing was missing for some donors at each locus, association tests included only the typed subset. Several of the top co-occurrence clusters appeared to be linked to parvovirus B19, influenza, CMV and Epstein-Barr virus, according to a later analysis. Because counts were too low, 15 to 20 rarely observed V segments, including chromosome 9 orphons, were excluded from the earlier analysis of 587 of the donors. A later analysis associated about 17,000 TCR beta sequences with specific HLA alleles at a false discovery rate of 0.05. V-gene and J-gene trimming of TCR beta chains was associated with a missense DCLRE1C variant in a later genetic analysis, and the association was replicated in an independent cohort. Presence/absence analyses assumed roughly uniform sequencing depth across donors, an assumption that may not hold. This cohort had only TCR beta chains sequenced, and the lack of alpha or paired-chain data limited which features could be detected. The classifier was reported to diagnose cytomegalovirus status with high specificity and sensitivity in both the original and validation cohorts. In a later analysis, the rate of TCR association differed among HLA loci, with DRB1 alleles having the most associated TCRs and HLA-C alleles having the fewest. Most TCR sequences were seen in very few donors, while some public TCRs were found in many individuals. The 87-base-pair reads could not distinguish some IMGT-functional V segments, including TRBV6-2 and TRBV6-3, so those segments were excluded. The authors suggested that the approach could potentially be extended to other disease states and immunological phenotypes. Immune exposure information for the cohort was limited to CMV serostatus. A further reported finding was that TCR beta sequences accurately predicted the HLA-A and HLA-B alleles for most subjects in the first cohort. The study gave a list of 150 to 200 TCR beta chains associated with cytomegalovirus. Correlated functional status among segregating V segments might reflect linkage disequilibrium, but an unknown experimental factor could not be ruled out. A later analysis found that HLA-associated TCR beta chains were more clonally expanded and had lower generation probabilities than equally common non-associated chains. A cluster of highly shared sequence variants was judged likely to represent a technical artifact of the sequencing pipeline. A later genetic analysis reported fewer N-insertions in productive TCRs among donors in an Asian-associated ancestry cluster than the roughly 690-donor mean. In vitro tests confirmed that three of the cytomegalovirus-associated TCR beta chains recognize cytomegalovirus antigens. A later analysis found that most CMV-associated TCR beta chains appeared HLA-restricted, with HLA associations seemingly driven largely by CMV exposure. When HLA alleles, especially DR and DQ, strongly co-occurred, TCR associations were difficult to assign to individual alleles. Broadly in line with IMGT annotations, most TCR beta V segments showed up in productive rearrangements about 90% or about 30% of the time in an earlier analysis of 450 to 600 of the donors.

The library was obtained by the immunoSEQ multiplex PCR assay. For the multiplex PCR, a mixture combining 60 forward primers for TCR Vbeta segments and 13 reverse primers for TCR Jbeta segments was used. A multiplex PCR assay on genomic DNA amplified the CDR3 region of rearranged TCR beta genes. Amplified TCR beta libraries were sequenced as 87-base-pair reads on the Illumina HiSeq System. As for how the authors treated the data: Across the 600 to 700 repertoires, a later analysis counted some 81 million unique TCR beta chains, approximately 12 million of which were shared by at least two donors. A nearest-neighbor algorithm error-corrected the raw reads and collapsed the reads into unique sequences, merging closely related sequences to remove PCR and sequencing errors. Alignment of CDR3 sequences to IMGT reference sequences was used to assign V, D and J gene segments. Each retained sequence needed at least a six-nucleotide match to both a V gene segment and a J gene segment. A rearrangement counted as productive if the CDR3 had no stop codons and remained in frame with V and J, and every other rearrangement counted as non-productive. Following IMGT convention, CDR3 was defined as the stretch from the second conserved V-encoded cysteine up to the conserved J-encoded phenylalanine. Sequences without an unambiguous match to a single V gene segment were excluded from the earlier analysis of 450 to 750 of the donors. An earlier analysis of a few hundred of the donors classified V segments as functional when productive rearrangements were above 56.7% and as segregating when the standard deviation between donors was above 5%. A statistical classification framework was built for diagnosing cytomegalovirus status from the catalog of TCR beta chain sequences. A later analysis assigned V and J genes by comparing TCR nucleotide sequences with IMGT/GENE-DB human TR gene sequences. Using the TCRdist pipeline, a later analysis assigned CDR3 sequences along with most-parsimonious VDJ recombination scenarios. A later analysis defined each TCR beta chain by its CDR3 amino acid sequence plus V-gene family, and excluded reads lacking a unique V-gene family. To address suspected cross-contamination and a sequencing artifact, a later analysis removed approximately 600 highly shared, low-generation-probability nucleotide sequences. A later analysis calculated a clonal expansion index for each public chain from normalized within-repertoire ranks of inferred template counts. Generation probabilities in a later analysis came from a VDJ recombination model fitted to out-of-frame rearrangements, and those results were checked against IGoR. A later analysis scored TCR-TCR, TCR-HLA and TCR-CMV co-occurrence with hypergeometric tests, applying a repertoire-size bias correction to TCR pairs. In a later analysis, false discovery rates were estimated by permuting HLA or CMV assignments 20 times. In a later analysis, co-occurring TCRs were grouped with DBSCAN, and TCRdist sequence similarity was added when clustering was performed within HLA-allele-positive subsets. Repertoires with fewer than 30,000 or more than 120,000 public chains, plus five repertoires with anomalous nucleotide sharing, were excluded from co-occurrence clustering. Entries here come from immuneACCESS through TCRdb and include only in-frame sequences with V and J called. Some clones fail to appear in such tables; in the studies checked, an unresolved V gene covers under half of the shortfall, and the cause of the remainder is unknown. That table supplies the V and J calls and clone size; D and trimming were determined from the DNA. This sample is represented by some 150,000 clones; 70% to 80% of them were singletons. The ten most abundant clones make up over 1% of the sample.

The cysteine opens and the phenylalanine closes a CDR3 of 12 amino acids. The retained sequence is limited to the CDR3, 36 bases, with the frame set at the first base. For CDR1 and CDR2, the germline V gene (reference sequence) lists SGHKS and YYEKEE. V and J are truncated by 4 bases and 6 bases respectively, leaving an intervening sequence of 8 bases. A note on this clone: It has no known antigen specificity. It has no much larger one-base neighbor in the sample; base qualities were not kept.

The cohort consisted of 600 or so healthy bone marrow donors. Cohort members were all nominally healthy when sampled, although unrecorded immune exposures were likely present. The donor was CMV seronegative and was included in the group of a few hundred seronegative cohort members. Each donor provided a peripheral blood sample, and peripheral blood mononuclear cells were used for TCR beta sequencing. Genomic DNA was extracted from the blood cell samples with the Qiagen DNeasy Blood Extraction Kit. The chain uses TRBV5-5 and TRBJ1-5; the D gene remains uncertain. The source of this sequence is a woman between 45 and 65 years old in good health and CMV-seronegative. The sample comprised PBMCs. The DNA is TGTGCCAGCAGCCCGGAGACTCAGCCCCAGCATTTT. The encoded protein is CASSPETQPQHF.